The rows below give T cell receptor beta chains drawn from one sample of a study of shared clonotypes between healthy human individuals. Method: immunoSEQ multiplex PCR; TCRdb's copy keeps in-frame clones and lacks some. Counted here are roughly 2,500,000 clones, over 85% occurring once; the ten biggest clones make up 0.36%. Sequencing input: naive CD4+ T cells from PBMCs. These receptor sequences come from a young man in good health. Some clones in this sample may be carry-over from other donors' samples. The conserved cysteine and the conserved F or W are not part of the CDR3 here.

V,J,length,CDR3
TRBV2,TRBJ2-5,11,ASRPTGGETQY
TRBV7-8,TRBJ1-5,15,ASNGGRSSYSNQPQH
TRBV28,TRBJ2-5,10,ASSPSQETQY
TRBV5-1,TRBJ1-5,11,ASSRDSNQPQH
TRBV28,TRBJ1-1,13,ASSSYQGMNTEAF
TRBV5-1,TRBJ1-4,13,ASSPQGVANEKLF
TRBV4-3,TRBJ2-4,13,ASSPQVGGENIQY
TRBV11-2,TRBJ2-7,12,ASSPPDRVDEQY
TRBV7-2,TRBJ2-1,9,ASKTYNEQF
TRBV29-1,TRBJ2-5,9,SAYYQETQY
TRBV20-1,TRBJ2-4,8,SAGRNIQY
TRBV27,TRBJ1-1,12,ASSSWDSRPEAF
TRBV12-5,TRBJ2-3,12,ASTGQDFTDTQY
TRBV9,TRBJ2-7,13,ASSSGQGIPYEQY
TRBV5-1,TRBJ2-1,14,ASSFLTPSSYNEQF
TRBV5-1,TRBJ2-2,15,ASSSRYRGSGTGELF
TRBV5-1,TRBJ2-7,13,ASSSRDRGPYEQY
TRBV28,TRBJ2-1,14,ASSFTAGSPHNEQF
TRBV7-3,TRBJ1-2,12,ASSVDRGDYGYT
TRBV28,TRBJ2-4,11,ASSLRQGNIQY
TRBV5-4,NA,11,ASSLGEGYEQY
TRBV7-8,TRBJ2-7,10,ASSPQFGEQY
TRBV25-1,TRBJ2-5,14,ASSEYRGVWQETQY
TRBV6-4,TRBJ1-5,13,ASSAGGYSNQPQH
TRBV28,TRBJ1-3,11,ASRWSVGNTIY
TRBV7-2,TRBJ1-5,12,ASSLGSPGQPQH
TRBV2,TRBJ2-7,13,ASSARTSGPYEQY
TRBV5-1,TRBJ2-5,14,ASSLTELAGGGTQY
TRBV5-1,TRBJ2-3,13,ASSFGPRSTDTQY
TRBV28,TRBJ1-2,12,ASSLGRGSHGYT
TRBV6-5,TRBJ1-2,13,ASSYSWTVGYGYT
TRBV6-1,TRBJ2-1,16,ASSEERLAGGSYNEQF
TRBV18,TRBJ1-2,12,ASSPPLGNYGYT
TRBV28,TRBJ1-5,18,ASSFGLRRRVIYSNQPQH
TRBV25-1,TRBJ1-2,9,ASSDGGRYT
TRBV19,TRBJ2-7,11,ASSITGLLEQY
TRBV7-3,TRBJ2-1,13,ASSPVGGTYNEQF
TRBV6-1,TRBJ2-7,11,ASSERGTYEQY
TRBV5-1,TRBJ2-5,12,ASTFGEIGETQY
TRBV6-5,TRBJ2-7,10,ASSSSPYEQY
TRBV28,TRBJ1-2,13,ASSLYGTGDYGYT
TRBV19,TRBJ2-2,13,ASSIVGSPTGELF